The present T cell receptor beta chain was sequenced within a study of T-cell reconstitution after alpha-beta-depleted transplantation in children. Study outcomes and limitations: Several hundred expanded graft clones reportedly supplied alpha-beta T cells about two months after transplant.

A library of TCRbeta sequences, prepared with unique molecular identifiers, was generated. Each CDR3 protein is one row after TCRdb ran MiXCR on the PCR reads. The table includes hundreds of thousands of distinct CDR3 sequences, under 8.5% detected once. This clonotype was observed a handful of times. Its cognate antigen is unknown. V shed 5 bases and J shed 0 bases, with 13 bases lying between them. The CDR3 is 15 amino acids. The germline CDR1 and CDR2 sequences are MNHEY and SVGAGI. The genes are TRBV6-5 and TRBJ2-5; the D call may be TRBD1 or TRBD2 (6 bases each). The receptor was isolated from a male patient under 10 years old who had a stem cell transplant for acute myeloid leukemia, so the T cells may come from the graft donor. This specimen consisted of PBMCs, mostly from graft donor cells, obtained 360 days after TCRalphabeta/CD19-depleted stem cell transplant. CDR3 coding DNA: TGTGCCAGCAGTACCCGAGGGGGGTACCAAGAGACCCAGTACTTC. Translation gives CASSTRGGYQETQYF.